The TCR beta chain described here comes from a study of cytomegalovirus exposure and HLA in healthy donors. Across the whole study: Falling in the Caucasian-associated ancestry cluster were 81% of approximately 410 genotyped donors.

There are 18 residues in the CDR3. The V and J ends lost 2 bases and 0 bases respectively, with 20 bases between them. Per germline, CDR1 GTSNPN and CDR2 SVGIG (reference sequence). This PCR relied on a set of 60 Vbeta primers and 13 Jbeta primers. Sequencing used immunoSEQ multiplex PCR; TCRdb keeps in-frame clones, though not all of them. The table records roughly 100,000 clones, under 85% of them present only once. The TCR sequence derives from a female donor in good health and CMV-seropositive. V gene TRBV30 combines with J gene TRBJ1-5, with TRBD1 as a possible D gene (5 bases). The sequenced sample was PBMCs. DNA of the CDR3: TGTGCCTGGAGTTCCTCCAGGCGGGGGGAGTATAGCAATCAGCCCCAGCATTTT. Translation gives CAWSSSRRGEYSNQPQHF. Supplemented by reference TRBV30 and TRBJ1-5, the full variable domain reads SQTIHQWPATLVQPVGSPLSLECTVEGTSNPNLYWYRQAAGRGLQLLFYSVGIGQISSEVPQNLSASRPQDRQFILSSKKLLLSDSGFYLCAWSSSRRGEYSNQPQHFGDGTRLSIL.